Below are 26 T cell receptor beta chains sequenced from a single sample in a study of T cell repertoires in cytomegalovirus infection. TCRdb re-analysed the reads in MiXCR, keeping a single row per CDR3 protein. The sample holds a few hundred thousand distinct CDR3 sequences, 9.5% seen once. Sequenced sample: PBMCs. These TCRs come from a human donor in good health (CMV status not recorded). Some clones in this sample may be carry-over from other donors' samples.

This chain joins TRBV7-6 and TRBJ2-2; TRBD2 matches at 10 bases. The CDR3 loop spans 13 amino acids. Germline CDR1 is SGHVS and CDR2 is FNYEAQ. J lost 9 bases, V lost 8 bases, and 6 bases had no gene match. In nucleotides, the CDR3 is TGTGCCAGCTACGAGCGGGGGGGCCGGGAGCTGTTTTTT. Translated: CASYERGGRELFF.

There are a few counts of this clonotype. The chain has TRBV19 and TRBJ1-5; D is undetermined. This CDR3 comprises 12 residues. The V end was cut by 7 bases, the J end by 9 bases, with 13 bases between. Germline CDR1 LNHDA, CDR2 SQIVND (reference sequence). The DNA of the CDR3 is TGTGCCAGTATTGGTCCAAGGACGCCCCAGCATTTT. This codes for CASIGPRTPQHF.

Ten or more counts support this clonotype. J is TRBJ1-5 and V is TRBV7-2; the D gene is possibly TRBD1 (5 bases). The CDR3 covers 15 residues. V was pared by 5 bases and J by 2 bases, with 13 bases between. Germline CDR1 is SGHTA and CDR2 is FQGNSA. The CDR3 DNA follows: TGTGCCAGCAGCATGGGCCCGGGGGGCAATCAGCCCCAGCATTTT. Its protein product is CASSMGPGGNQPQHF.

The V gene is TRBV20-1, the J gene TRBJ1-2; no clear D gene. V was clipped by 0 bases and J by 3 bases, with 14 bases between them. The CDR3 spans 15 residues. Germline CDR1 is DFQATT and CDR2 is SNEGSKA (reference sequence). The CDR3 DNA follows: TGCAGTGCTAGAGACCCCGGGTCCACCCACTATGGCTACACCTTC. Amino acids: CSARDPGSTHYGYTF.

This clonotype was seen many times. The genes are TRBV5-6 and TRBJ2-7, with TRBD2 matching 7 bases. CDR3 length: 18 residues. V lost 4 bases and J lost 5; bases outside the gene matches: 21. CDR1 and CDR2 (germline): SGHDT, YYEEEE. The CDR3 nucleotides are TGTGCCAGCAGCCCGGTGGGCCGGGACTACCGCGGAGGGAACGAGCAGTACTTC. Residues: CASSPVGRDYRGGNEQYF. The full variable domain, with the rest looked up from reference TRBV5-6 and TRBJ2-7, is DAGVTQSPTHLIKTRGQQVTLRCSPKSGHDTVSWYQQALGQGPQFIFQYYEEEERQRGNFPDRFSGHQFPNYSSELNVNALLLGDSALYLCASSPVGRDYRGGNEQYFGPGTRLTVT.

Many counts were recorded for this clonotype. This rearrangement joins TRBV7-2 to TRBJ1-3; D is perhaps TRBD1 (5 bases). The CDR3 is 15 residues long. The V gene's germline CDR1 is SGHTA and CDR2 FQGNSA. The V gene lost 6 bases and the J gene lost 3 bases, with 15 bases spanning the gap. The CDR3 DNA reads TGTGCCAGCAGTTCGGGGCCTGGCAATGGAAACACCATATATTTT. Its protein is CASSSGPGNGNTIYF. Full variable domain (remainder filled in from reference TRBV7-2 and TRBJ1-3): GAGVSQSPSNKVTEKGKDVELRCDPISGHTALYWYRQSLGQGLEFLIYFQGNSAPDKSGLPSDRFSAERTGGSVSTLTIQRTQQEDSAVYLCASSSGPGNGNTIYFGEGSWLTVV.

The chain uses TRBV27 and TRBJ1-4; D might be TRBD1 (5 bases). The germline V gene encodes CDR1 MNHEY and CDR2 SMNVEV (reference sequence). Trimming stripped 3 bases from V and 7 bases from J, with 12 bases between. This CDR3 is 14 amino acids long. CDR3 DNA sequence: TGTGCCAGCAGTTTCGAGGGGCGGCGTGAAAAACTGTTTTTT. Translation: CASSFEGRREKLFF.

This clonotype was seen a few times. The chain carries TRBV7-2 and TRBJ1-1; 10 bases agree with TRBD1. The germline gives CDR1 SGHTA, CDR2 FQGNSA. Trimming removed 5 bases from V and 4 bases from J; junction bases left unmatched: 7. CDR3 length equals 15 residues. The DNA of the CDR3 is TGTGCCAGCAGCGAACGACAGGGGGCATCCACTGAAGCTTTCTTT. This translates into CASSERQGASTEAFF.

The sample holds many counts of this clonotype. V usage is TRBV7-2 and J usage is TRBJ2-5; D is ambiguous. CDR3 length: 13 residues. Per germline, CDR1 SGHTA and CDR2 FQGNSA. Trimming left V 0 bases short and J 4 bases short, with 6 bases between. CDR3 coding DNA: TGTGCCAGCAGCTTAGCGCTGGGAGAGACCCAGTACTTC. It specifies CASSLALGETQYF.

This clonotype was seen a few times. V gene TRBV10-3 combines with J gene TRBJ2-1; 8 bases are a match to TRBD1. CDR1 is ENHRY and CDR2 is SYGVKD in the germline V gene. V was clipped by 3 bases and J by 7 bases; unmatched bases: 5. This CDR3 has 14 amino acids. CDR3 nucleotide sequence: TGTGCCATCAGTGACAGGACAGGGAGGAATGAGCAGTTCTTC. This gives the protein CAISDRTGRNEQFF.

This clonotype has a count of ten or more. This chain links TRBV7-2 with TRBJ2-1, with 9 bases matching TRBD2. The CDR3 sequence is 18 residues long. Per germline, CDR1 SGHTA and CDR2 FQGNSA. Trimming cost V 5 bases and J 4 bases; bases outside gene matches: 15. The CDR3 DNA reads TGTGCCAGCAGCCGCAGAGGTTCCGGGCTAGCGGGGTACAATGAGCAGTTCTTC. Amino acids: CASSRRGSGLAGYNEQFF.

This clonotype was detected only a few times. The gene calls are TRBV11-2 and TRBJ2-3; 11 bases agree with TRBD2. V lost 2 bases to trimming and J lost 0 bases; unmatched junction nucleotides: 22. Germline CDR1 SGHAT, CDR2 FQNNGV. There are 23 residues in the CDR3. The CDR3 here is CASSLNIGPTGTSGNRSTDTQYF. As DNA, the CDR3 is TGTGCCAGCAGCTTAAATATCGGTCCCACCGGGACTAGCGGCAATCGTAGCACAGATACGCAGTATTTT.

This clonotype was found a few times. The chain is built from TRBV20-1 and TRBJ1-1; 8 nucleotides match TRBD1. This CDR3 is 13 amino acids long. Germline CDR1 is DFQATT and CDR2 is SNEGSKA (reference sequence). V was clipped by 3 bases and J by 5 bases; unmatched bases: 5. Here the CDR3 reads CSARTGVGTEAFF. The CDR3 region has the DNA TGCAGTGCTAGGACAGGGGTGGGGACTGAAGCTTTCTTT.

This clonotype appeared a single time. The chain joins TRBV4-3 to TRBJ1-1; D unresolved. V was pared by 3 bases and J by 1 base, with 12 bases between. This CDR3 has 15 residues. Germline CDR1 reads LGHNA; CDR2 reads YSLEER. As DNA, the CDR3 is TGCGCCAGCAGCCATCTGGACGATGGGAACACTGAAGCTTTCTTT. Amino acids: CASSHLDDGNTEAFF.

The sample holds many counts of this clonotype. The rearrangement uses TRBV7-2 and TRBJ2-1; 10 bases are a match to TRBD2. CDR1 and CDR2 (germline): SGHTA, FQGNSA. The J segment lost 6 bases and the V segment lost 1 base, leaving 6 bases of the junction unmatched. This CDR3 contains 16 residues. In nucleotides, the CDR3 is TGTGCCAGCAGCTTAGAGTCGACTAGCGGGTTCAATGAGCAGTTCTTC. As protein: CASSLESTSGFNEQFF.

This clonotype was counted between two and nine times. V and J are TRBV12-3 or TRBV12-4 and TRBJ2-3; the D is unclear. Trimming removed 6 bases from V and 1 base from J, with 8 bases in between. CDR3 length equals 13 residues. The CDR3 protein is CASSPWGTDTQYF. DNA for the CDR3: TGTGCCAGCAGCCCGTGGGGCACAGATACGCAGTATTTT.

The V and J genes are TRBV7-9 and TRBJ2-5; 8 bases align to TRBD2. Germline CDR1 reads SEHNR; CDR2 reads FQNEAQ (reference sequence). V was clipped by 0 bases and J by 4 bases; unmatched bases: 4. The CDR3 loop spans 15 amino acids. CDR3 loop: CASSLAGLAGETQYF. The DNA of the CDR3 is TGTGCCAGCAGCTTAGCAGGGCTAGCGGGAGAGACCCAGTACTTC.

As concerns this clonotype: Given a much more abundant clone one base away, this may be a read error. The chain employs TRBV7-4 and TRBJ2-7; D ambiguous. Germline assignment: CDR1 SGHVT and CDR2 SQSDAQ. The length of the CDR3 is 13 residues. V was shortened by 7 bases and J by 4 bases, with 14 bases between the two germline ends. CDR3 DNA: TGTGCCAGCACCCGCACCAATTTGTACGAGCAGTACTTC. Translation: CASTRTNLYEQYF.

This clonotype appeared many times. CDR3 loop: CASSLAVGTGRNEQYF. The DNA of the CDR3 is TGTGCCAGCAGCTTAGCGGTTGGGACAGGGAGGAACGAGCAGTACTTC. The chain links TRBV7-2 to TRBJ2-7; TRBD1 agrees at 9 bases. Germline V gene data show CDR1 as SGHTA and CDR2 as FQGNSA. The V segment lost 0 bases and the J segment 5 bases; nucleotides outside the gene matches: 8. The CDR3 is 16 amino acids. The full variable domain, its missing parts supplied by reference TRBV7-2 and TRBJ2-7, is GAGVSQSPSNKVTEKGKDVELRCDPISGHTALYWYRQSLGQGLEFLIYFQGNSAPDKSGLPSDRFSAERTGGSVSTLTIQRTQQEDSAVYLCASSLAVGTGRNEQYFGPGTRLTVT.

CDR3: CASSSIRPSGTEKLFF. DNA for the CDR3: TGTGCCAGCAGTTCAATAAGGCCTTCTGGGACTGAAAAACTGTTTTTT. The genes are TRBV27 and TRBJ1-4, with D possibly matching TRBD1 (5 bases). Germline lookup yields CDR1 MNHEY and CDR2 SMNVEV (reference sequence). The ends were cut back, 4 bases at V and 7 bases at J, with 19 bases in the middle. The CDR3 loop spans 16 amino acids.

The chain links TRBV11-1 to TRBJ1-1; D may be TRBD1 (5 bases). V was clipped by 4 bases and J by 2 bases, with 11 bases between them. CDR1 and CDR2 from the germline V gene are SGHAT and FQDESV (reference sequence). This CDR3 has 14 residues. The CDR3 region is CASSSGPTNTEAFF. CDR3 in DNA: TGTGCCAGCAGCTCGGGACCAACAAACACTGAAGCTTTCTTT.

V usage is TRBV29-1 and J usage is TRBJ2-7; D unresolved. Germline V gene lookup returns CDR1 SQVTM and CDR2 ANQGSEA. The CDR3 is made up of 13 amino acids. Trimming pared 2 bases from V and 0 bases from J, leaving 8 bases between. The CDR3 spells CSVELPGSYEQYF. CDR3 nucleotide sequence: TGCAGCGTTGAATTGCCTGGCTCCTACGAGCAGTACTTC.

This chain uses TRBV5-1 with TRBJ1-6; D call uncertain. The V end lost 0 bases, the J end lost 4 bases, and 8 bases lay between the germline ends. Germline CDR1 and CDR2: SGHRS and YFSETQ. This CDR3 contains 15 residues. CDR3 region: CASSLGNGYNSPLHF. CDR3 DNA sequence: TGCGCCAGCAGCTTGGGAAACGGGTATAATTCACCCCTCCACTTT.

This clonotype was detected many times. The genes are TRBV11-1 and TRBJ2-5, with 7 bases fitting TRBD2. Trimming took 3 bases from V and 4 from J; bases not matched to a gene: 11. There are 16 residues in the CDR3. Germline CDR1 is SGHAT and CDR2 is FQDESV (reference sequence). The CDR3 DNA reads as TGTGCCAGCAGCTTGTCTGTGACTAGCATCGGAGAGACCCAGTACTTC. Its translation is CASSLSVTSIGETQYF.

This clonotype showed up many times. V is TRBV5-4 and J is TRBJ2-3; the D gene could be TRBD1 or TRBD2 (5 bases each). The CDR3 has 15 residues. V dropped 2 bases and J dropped 3 bases, with 13 bases sitting between them. CDR1 SGHNT and CDR2 YYREEE come from the germline V gene (reference sequence). This CDR3 is CASSLGTPGTDTQYF. CDR3 sequence (DNA): TGTGCCAGCAGCTTAGGGACCCCGGGGACAGATACGCAGTATTTT.

The chain has TRBV12-3 or TRBV12-4 and TRBJ2-5; 9 bases match TRBD2. The V gene end was trimmed by 5 bases and the J gene end by 4 bases; junction bases not matched to a gene: 2. CDR3 length equals 13 residues. The CDR3 coding sequence is TGTGCCAGCAGTCGAGCGGGAGGAGAGACCCAGTACTTC. Translated, it gives CASSRAGGETQYF.